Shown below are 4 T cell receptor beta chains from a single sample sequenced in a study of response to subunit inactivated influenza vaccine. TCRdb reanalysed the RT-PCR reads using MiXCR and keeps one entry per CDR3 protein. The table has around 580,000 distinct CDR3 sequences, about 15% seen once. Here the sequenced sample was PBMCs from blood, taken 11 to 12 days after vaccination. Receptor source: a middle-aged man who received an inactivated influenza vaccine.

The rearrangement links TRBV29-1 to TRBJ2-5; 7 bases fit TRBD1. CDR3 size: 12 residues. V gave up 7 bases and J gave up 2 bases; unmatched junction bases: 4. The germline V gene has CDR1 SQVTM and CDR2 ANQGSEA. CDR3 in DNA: TGCAGCGGTATCAGGGGGCAAGAGACCCAGTACTTC. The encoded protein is CSGIRGQETQYF.

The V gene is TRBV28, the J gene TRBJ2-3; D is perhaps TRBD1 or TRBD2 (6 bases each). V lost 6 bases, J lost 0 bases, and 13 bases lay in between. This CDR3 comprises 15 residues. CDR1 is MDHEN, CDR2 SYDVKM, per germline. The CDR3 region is CASRPGATSTDTQYF. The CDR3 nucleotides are TGTGCCAGCAGGCCGGGGGCAACTAGCACAGATACGCAGTATTTT.

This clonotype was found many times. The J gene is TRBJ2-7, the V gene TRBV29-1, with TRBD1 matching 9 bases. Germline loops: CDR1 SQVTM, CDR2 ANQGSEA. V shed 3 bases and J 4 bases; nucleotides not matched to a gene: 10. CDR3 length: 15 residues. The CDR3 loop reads CSVEAEGTGSYEQYF. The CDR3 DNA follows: TGCAGCGTTGAGGCCGAGGGGACAGGGTCATACGAGCAGTACTTC.

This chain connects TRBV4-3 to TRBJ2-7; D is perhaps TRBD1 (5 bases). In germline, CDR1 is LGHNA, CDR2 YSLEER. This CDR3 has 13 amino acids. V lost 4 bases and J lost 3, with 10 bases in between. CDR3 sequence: CASSRSRGYEQYF. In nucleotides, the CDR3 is TGCGCCAGCAGCCGCTCTAGGGGCTACGAGCAGTACTTC.